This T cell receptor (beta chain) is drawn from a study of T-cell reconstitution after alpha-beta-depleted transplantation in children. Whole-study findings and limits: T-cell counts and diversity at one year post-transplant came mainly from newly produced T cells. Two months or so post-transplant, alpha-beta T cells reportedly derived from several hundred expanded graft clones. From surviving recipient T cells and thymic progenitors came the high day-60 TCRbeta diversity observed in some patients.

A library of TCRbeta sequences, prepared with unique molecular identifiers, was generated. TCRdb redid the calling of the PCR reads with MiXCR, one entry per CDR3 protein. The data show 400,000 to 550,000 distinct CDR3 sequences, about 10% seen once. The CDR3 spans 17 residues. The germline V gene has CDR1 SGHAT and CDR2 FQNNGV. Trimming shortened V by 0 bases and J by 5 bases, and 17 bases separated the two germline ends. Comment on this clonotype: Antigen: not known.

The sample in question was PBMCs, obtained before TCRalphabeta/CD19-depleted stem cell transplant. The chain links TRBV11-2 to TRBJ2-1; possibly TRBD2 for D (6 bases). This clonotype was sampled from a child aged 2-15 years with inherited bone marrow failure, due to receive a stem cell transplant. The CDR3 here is CASSLEPGVGFNNEQFF. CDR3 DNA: TGTGCCAGCAGCTTAGAGCCGGGGGTAGGCTTCAACAATGAGCAGTTCTTC.